This T cell receptor beta chain was recovered during a study of blood T cell repertoires in COVID-19. On the study more broadly: Sites across the United States, Italy and Spain contributed samples from acute and convalescent COVID-19. Sources were T cells, B-cell-depleted T cells, or PBMCs; the material itself was cDNA or gDNA.

In the authors' methods: Reference gene primer amplification gave nucleated cell count estimates. Sequencing used immunoSEQ multiplex PCR; TCRdb keeps in-frame clones, though not all of them. V and J calls and clone size are those listed in that table; D and trimming were worked out from the DNA. The sample lists about 160,000 clones; 80% to 90% were seen once. This CDR3 has 13 residues. V lost 5 bases to trimming and J lost 3 bases, with 13 bases between them. Germline-derived CDR1 and CDR2 are SQVTM and ANQGSEA. This receptor was taken from a man between 65 and 79 years old with acute or convalescent COVID-19. V and J are TRBV29-1 and TRBJ1-1, with unresolved D. Sequenced material: peripheral blood. In nucleotides, the CDR3 is TGCAGCGTTCGACGGGGTGGAGACACTGAAGCTTTCTTT. Amino acid sequence: CSVRRGGDTEAFF. The whole variable domain, remainder taken from reference TRBV29-1 and TRBJ1-1, is SAVISQKPSRDICQRGTSLTIQCQVDSQVTMMFWYRQQPGQSLTLIATANQGSEATYESGFVIDKFPISRPNLTFSTLTVSNMSPEDSSIYLCSVRRGGDTEAFFGQGTRLTVV.